This T cell receptor beta chain was found in a study of shared clonotypes between healthy human individuals. Each of the donors was a healthy adult who was HIV-negative and had not had a recent acute infection or vaccination. Germline-derived CDR1 and CDR2 are MNHEY and SMNVEV (reference sequence). This CDR3 is 14 amino acids long. The ends lost 5 bases at V and 4 bases at J; junction bases unmatched: 7. Investigators spread the genomic DNA of each subset evenly over several immunoSEQ plates. Some 30,000 T cell genomes, or 250 to 300 ng DNA, went into replicate PCRs of unsorted PBMC. The data were produced by immunoSEQ multiplex PCR, yet TCRdb's version contains in-frame clones alone and is incomplete. The sample includes fewer than 550,000 clones, 75% to 80% seen only once; the top ten take approximately 12%. This clone has only one observation.

The rearrangement joins TRBV27 to TRBJ2-7; 8 bases map to TRBD1. Source material: PBMCs. This clonotype was sampled from a woman between 35 and 50 years old in good health. Some clones in this sample may be carry-over from other donors' samples. The CDR3: CASSIGQGRYEQYF. For the CDR3, the DNA is TGTGCCAGCAGTATTGGACAGGGTCGATACGAGCAGTACTTC.